Shown below are 15 T cell receptor beta chains from a single sample sequenced in a study of blood T cell repertoires in COVID-19. Here immunoSEQ multiplex PCR was the method, and the copy in TCRdb shows in-frame clones only, minus some. The repertoire holds around 250,000 clones, with roughly 84% as singletons. The sample was peripheral blood. All receptors come from a human donor in a cohort sampled during active COVID-19.

This CDR3 reads CSVRQVLNTEAFF. The CDR3 coding sequence is TGCAGCGTTCGACAGGTGCTAAACACTGAAGCTTTCTTT. J is TRBJ1-1 and V is TRBV29-1; D might be TRBD1 (6 bases). The CDR3 spans 13 residues. Germline V gene data show CDR1 as SQVTM and CDR2 as ANQGSEA. V was shortened by 5 bases and J by 2 bases, with 12 bases between the two germline ends.

The chain combines TRBV12-3 or TRBV12-4 with TRBJ2-7; TRBD2 is a possible D gene (5 bases). This CDR3 has 13 amino acids. The V gene lost 1 base and the J gene lost 6 bases, with 10 bases spanning the gap. The CDR3 sequence is CASSLVRVGEQYF. DNA for the CDR3: TGTGCCAGCAGTTTAGTGAGGGTGGGCGAGCAGTACTTC.

The chain couples TRBV29-1 to TRBJ2-7, with D perhaps TRBD2 (6 bases). The CDR3 sequence is 15 residues long. Germline V gene lookup returns CDR1 SQVTM and CDR2 ANQGSEA. V was clipped by 0 bases and J by 0 bases, with 12 bases between them. The CDR3 is CSVEDPLSGSYEQYF. CDR3 nucleotides: TGCAGCGTTGAAGATCCCCTTAGCGGCTCCTACGAGCAGTACTTC.

The rearrangement links TRBV4-1 to TRBJ2-6; 7 nucleotides align to TRBD1. J was trimmed by 0 bases and V by 0 bases; bases with no gene match: 2. The CDR3 length is 17 residues. In germline, CDR1 is MGHRA, CDR2 YSYEKL. The CDR3: CASSQEWTGSGANVLTF. CDR3 bases: TGCGCCAGCAGCCAAGAGTGGACAGGCTCTGGGGCCAACGTCCTGACTTTC.

This rearrangement joins TRBV3-1 (or the pseudogene TRBV3-2) to TRBJ2-2, with D perhaps TRBD2 (6 bases). Trimming stripped 1 base from V and 4 bases from J, with 10 bases between. Germline-derived CDR1 and CDR2 are LGHDT and YNNKEL (reference sequence). The CDR3 spans 15 residues. This CDR3 is CASSQVSGGTGELFF. CDR3 nucleotides: TGTGCCAGCAGCCAAGTTAGCGGCGGCACCGGGGAGCTGTTTTTT.

The rearrangement links TRBV14 to TRBJ1-4; D is possibly TRBD1 (5 bases). This CDR3 contains 17 residues. The V end lost 4 bases, the J end lost 7 bases, and 22 bases lay between the germline ends. Germline CDR1 is SGHDN and CDR2 is FVKESK. In nucleotides, the CDR3 is TGTGCCAGCAGCCTCGCACGGCCCGGGGGAAAGGGTGAAAAACTGTTTTTT. Encoded protein: CASSLARPGGKGEKLFF.

The chain joins TRBV4-1 to TRBJ1-2; 9 positions match TRBD1. V shed 3 bases and J 3 bases; nucleotides not matched to a gene: 5. The CDR3 is made up of 15 amino acids. CDR1 MGHRA and CDR2 YSYEKL come from the germline V gene. The CDR3 sequence: CASSQEQGAYYGYTF. The CDR3 DNA reads TGCGCCAGCAGCCAGGAACAGGGGGCTTACTATGGCTACACCTTC.

V usage is TRBV18 and J usage is TRBJ1-1; TRBD1 aligns across 7 bases. Germline values: CDR1 KGHSH, CDR2 LQKENI. Trimming cost V 4 bases and J 5 bases; bases outside gene matches: 7. CDR3 length: 14 amino acids. The CDR3 protein is CASSRETGVTEAFF. The CDR3 nucleotides read TGTGCCAGCTCACGAGAAACAGGGGTGACTGAAGCTTTCTTT.

The rearrangement links TRBV3-1 (or the pseudogene TRBV3-2) to TRBJ2-3, with 10 bases that match TRBD1. The V gene end was trimmed by 3 bases and the J gene end by 2 bases; junction bases not matched to a gene: 5. CDR3 length: 16 amino acids. CDR1 is LGHDT and CDR2 is YNNKEL in the germline V gene (reference sequence). As DNA, the CDR3 is TGTGCCAGCAGCCAGGCCGGGACAGGGGACACAGATACGCAGTATTTT. Amino acids: CASSQAGTGDTDTQYF.

V and J are TRBV5-1 and TRBJ1-6; a weak D match, TRBD1 (6 bases). From germline, CDR1 is SGHRS and CDR2 YFSETQ. Trimming removed 4 bases from V and 10 bases from J, with 18 bases in between. The CDR3 extends over 15 amino acids. The CDR3 nucleotides read TGCGCCAGCAGCAGAGAAGGGACACAAGGGTCACCCCTCCACTTT. It translates to CASSREGTQGSPLHF.

This clone was counted a single time. The chain links TRBV28 to TRBJ2-7, with D maybe TRBD2 (5 bases). Trimming took off 2 bases at V and 7 bases at J, with 12 bases between the two ends. Germline values: CDR1 MDHEN, CDR2 SYDVKM. The CDR3 is made up of 13 amino acids. This chain's CDR3 is CASSLRVPGEQYF. In nucleotides, the CDR3 is TGTGCCAGCAGTTTACGCGTTCCGGGGGAGCAGTACTTC.

The chain combines TRBV27 with TRBJ2-1; TRBD2 matches 7 bases. In germline, CDR1 is MNHEY, CDR2 SMNVEV (reference sequence). The CDR3 loop spans 17 amino acids. V trimming: 3 bases; J trimming: 0 bases; junction bases outside the gene matches: 8. The CDR3 protein is CASSFRGGSSSYNEQFF. Written as DNA, the CDR3 is TGTGCCAGCAGTTTTCGCGGGGGTTCCAGCTCCTACAATGAGCAGTTCTTC.

The chain couples TRBV27 to TRBJ2-3; D perhaps matches TRBD1 (6 bases). Trimming shortened V by 5 bases and J by 6 bases, and 21 bases separated the two germline ends. The CDR3 consists of 16 residues. The germline V gene encodes CDR1 MNHEY and CDR2 SMNVEV (reference sequence). The CDR3 nucleotides are TGTGCCAGCAGTCCTTGGGGGCCCGTGAGGGGGGATACGCAGTATTTT. Translating gives CASSPWGPVRGDTQYF.

The gene calls are TRBV9 and TRBJ2-7; 8 bases are shared with TRBD1. CDR3 size: 14 residues. Germline values: CDR1 SGDLS, CDR2 YYNGEE. V trimming: 0 bases; J trimming: 6 bases; junction bases outside the gene matches: 5. The CDR3 region has the DNA TGTGCCAGCAGCGTAGGGGCAGGGGGCAGCGAGCAGTACTTC. Protein product: CASSVGAGGSEQYF.

This clone has only one observation. V usage is TRBV6-5 and J usage is TRBJ2-1, with TRBD2 identical over 15 bases. With 6 bases clipped from V and 12 bases from J, the junction kept 9 bases outside the gene matches. The CDR3 covers 15 residues. The germline V gene has CDR1 MNHEY and CDR2 SVGAGI. The CDR3 is CASRGLAGGQVGQFF. CDR3 DNA sequence: TGTGCCAGCAGGGGACTAGCGGGGGGACAAGTGGGGCAGTTCTTC.